This T cell receptor (beta chain) was identified during a study of blood T cell repertoires in COVID-19. This clone was picked up one time. Other DNA sequences in the same sample also yield this CDR3. Data came from immunoSEQ multiplex PCR; TCRdb stores just in-frame clones and leaves some out. Found here are some 140,000 clones, roughly four fifths of them singletons; the top ten hold over 9%. In germline, CDR1 is SGHRS, CDR2 YFSETQ. The CDR3 is made up of 15 amino acids. V shed 3 bases, J shed 2 bases, and the junction held 3 bases outside the gene matches. The receptor was derived from a man aged 45-65 years who had recovered from COVID-19. The chain carries TRBV5-1 and TRBJ1-4; 8 positions agree with TRBD1. Sequencing was performed on PBMCs or T cells enriched from blood (not recorded which). The chain's CDR3 is CASSSQGATNEKLFF. In nucleotides, the CDR3 is TGCGCCAGCAGCTCGCAGGGGGCGACTAATGAAAAACTGTTTTTT. Filled out from reference TRBV5-1 and TRBJ1-4, the complete variable domain reads KAGVTQTPRYLIKTRGQQVTLSCSPISGHRSVSWYQQTPGQGLQFLFEYFSETQRNKGNFPGRFSGRQFSNSRSEMNVSTLELGDSALYLCASSSQGATNEKLFFGSGTQLSVL.